This entry lists 19 T cell receptor beta chains sequenced from one sample in a study of cytomegalovirus exposure and HLA in healthy donors (dated by TCRdb to between 2016 and 2019). Libraries were prepared through the immunoSEQ multiplex PCR assay. The multiplex PCR relied on a mix of 60 forward primers for TCR Vbeta segments and 13 reverse primers for TCR Jbeta segments. Entries here come from immuneACCESS through TCRdb and include only in-frame sequences with V and J called. Some clones fail to appear in such tables; in the studies checked, an unresolved V gene covers under half of the shortfall, and the cause of the remainder is unknown. Here the sample has some 180,000 clones; around 80% occur a single time. Of the sample, 3.5% to 4.5% falls within the top ten clones. Sequenced: PBMCs. Receptor source: a woman aged 55-70 years in good health and CMV-seropositive.

The chain carries TRBV19 and TRBJ1-5, with 7 positions matching TRBD1. V shed 9 bases and J 0 bases; nucleotides not matched to a gene: 8. CDR3 size: 15 residues. CDR1 is LNHDA and CDR2 is SQIVND in the germline V gene (reference sequence). CDR3 amino acids: CASTKGQNSNQPQHF. DNA for the CDR3: TGTGCCAGCACAAAGGGACAGAATAGCAATCAGCCCCAGCATTTT.

The rearrangement uses TRBV11-2 and TRBJ2-5; 9 positions match TRBD1. CDR3 size: 16 residues. V shed 1 base, J shed 5 bases, and the junction held 8 bases outside the gene matches. Looked up from germline, CDR1 is SGHAT and CDR2 is FQNNGV. The CDR3 reads CASSLGTGAFHETQYF. DNA of the CDR3: TGTGCCAGCAGCTTAGGGACAGGGGCGTTCCATGAGACCCAGTACTTC.

This chain links TRBV6-5 with TRBJ1-1, with unresolved D. V was pared by 5 bases and J by 3 bases, with 7 bases between. Germline V lookup: CDR1 MNHEY, CDR2 SVGAGI. The CDR3 length is 12 residues. CDR3 loop: CASSTRDTEAFF. CDR3 in DNA: TGTGCCAGCAGTACACGGGACACTGAAGCTTTCTTT.

The chain recombines TRBV6-1 with TRBJ2-2; 7 nucleotides line up with TRBD1. This CDR3 is 14 amino acids long. Germline trimming cut 8 bases from V and 0 bases from J; bases unmatched to any gene: 3. Germline CDR1 and CDR2: MNHNS and SASEGT. The CDR3 nucleotides are TGTGCCAGCCCGGGGACAGCGAACACCGGGGAGCTGTTTTTT. Protein product: CASPGTANTGELFF.

The V gene is TRBV5-6, the J gene TRBJ2-5; 11 positions agree with TRBD2. The CDR3 sequence is 16 residues long. With V trimmed by 2 bases and J by 2 bases, 5 bases remained unmatched. Per germline, CDR1 SGHDT and CDR2 YYEEEE. This CDR3 reads CASSLVAGGRQETQYF. The CDR3 nucleotides are TGTGCCAGCAGCTTAGTAGCGGGGGGGCGTCAAGAGACCCAGTACTTC.

J is TRBJ2-3 and V is TRBV27, with 9 positions matching TRBD2. Germline trimming cut 8 bases from V and 2 bases from J; bases unmatched to any gene: 5. The germline CDR1 and CDR2 sequences are MNHEY and SMNVEV (reference sequence). The CDR3 covers 14 residues. The CDR3 DNA reads TGTGCCAGCTATAGCGGGGGTTCCACAGATACGCAGTATTTT. This sequence encodes CASYSGGSTDTQYF.

This clone was seen only a few times. The chain combines TRBV28 with TRBJ1-1; 8 positions agree with TRBD1. CDR3 length: 15 amino acids. Per the germline V gene, CDR1 is MDHEN and CDR2 is SYDVKM. V dropped 4 bases and J dropped 4; count of bases not matched to a gene: 8. The CDR3 sequence: CASSSLDREGTEAFF. Written as DNA, the CDR3 is TGTGCCAGCAGTTCCTTGGACAGGGAGGGCACTGAAGCTTTCTTT.

This clone was found a few times. This chain connects TRBV6-4 to TRBJ1-1, with TRBD1 matching 9 bases. Trimming at V came to 4 bases and at J to 6 bases, leaving 3 bases not matched to a gene. Germline V gene sequence: CDR1 MRHNA, CDR2 SNTAGT. The CDR3 has 13 amino acids. CDR3 sequence: CASSGQGGAEAFF. In DNA form, the CDR3 reads TGTGCCAGCAGTGGACAGGGGGGAGCTGAAGCTTTCTTT.

The chain uses TRBV27 and TRBJ2-7; maybe TRBD2 (5 bases). The V gene lost 5 bases and the J gene lost 6 bases, with 11 bases spanning the gap. The CDR3 contains 12 residues. CDR1 is MNHEY, CDR2 SMNVEV, per germline (reference sequence). The chain's CDR3 is CASSRTVGEQYF. CDR3 coding DNA: TGTGCCAGCAGTAGGACTGTGGGCGAGCAGTACTTC.

This clone has more than one count but fewer than ten. V gene TRBV5-1 combines with J gene TRBJ2-1; D ambiguous. This CDR3 comprises 13 residues. Trimming stripped 2 bases from V and 7 bases from J, with 10 bases between. Germline CDR1 SGHRS, CDR2 YFSETQ. CDR3 bases: TGCGCCAGCAGCTTACAGCTTCTTAATGAGCAGTTCTTC. This sequence encodes CASSLQLLNEQFF.

The chain couples TRBV18 to TRBJ2-6; D is possibly TRBD1 (5 bases). The CDR3 is 18 amino acids. CDR1 and CDR2 from the germline V gene are KGHSH and LQKENI. V gave up 4 bases and J gave up 2 bases, with 18 bases separating them. For the CDR3, the DNA is TGTGCCAGCTCACAAAATGGGCCCCAGGGCACTGGGGCCAACGTCCTGACTTTC. Its protein is CASSQNGPQGTGANVLTF.

The V call is TRBV4-1, the J call TRBJ1-1, with 9 bases that match TRBD1. The junction had 5 bases not matched to a gene; V was cut back by 3 bases and J by 3 bases. CDR1 and CDR2 from the germline V gene are MGHRA and YSYEKL. The CDR3 is 15 residues long. CDR3: CASSQEGQGYTEAFF. The CDR3 coding sequence is TGCGCCAGCAGCCAGGAGGGACAGGGATACACTGAAGCTTTCTTT.

The rearrangement links TRBV28 to TRBJ2-7, with a tentative D call TRBD2 (5 bases). CDR1 is MDHEN, CDR2 SYDVKM, per germline. CDR3 length equals 14 residues. The ends were cut back, 4 bases at V and 6 bases at J, with 16 bases in the middle. CDR3 in DNA: TGTGCCAGCAGTTCTGGCCTAGCAGGTAGCGAGCAGTACTTC. It yields the protein CASSSGLAGSEQYF.

CDR3 DNA: TGTGCCAGCAGCCAACCAGGGATTGAAAAACTGTTTTTT. Its translation is CASSQPGIEKLFF. The chain employs TRBV7-2 and TRBJ1-4; tentatively, D is TRBD1 (5 bases). This CDR3 has 13 amino acids. V was shortened by 5 bases and J by 7 bases, with 11 bases between the two germline ends. CDR1 and CDR2 from the germline V gene are SGHTA and FQGNSA.

The chain links TRBV19 to TRBJ1-5; TRBD1 might be the D (5 bases). The V gene's germline CDR1 is LNHDA and CDR2 SQIVND (reference sequence). The CDR3 runs 14 residues. Between the trimmed V and J ends, which lost 3 bases and 5 bases, there was a span of 11 bases. CDR3 DNA sequence: TGTGCCAGTAGTATCTCTGGGGCTTATCAGCCCCAGCATTTT. Translation: CASSISGAYQPQHF.

The chain uses TRBV4-2 and TRBJ2-7, with 9 bases aligning to TRBD2. Trimming at V came to 4 bases and at J to 6 bases, leaving 13 bases not matched to a gene. The CDR3 covers 16 residues. Germline V gives CDR1 LGHNA, CDR2 YNFKEQ. CDR3 sequence: CASSPSEGRGGSEQYF. In DNA form, the CDR3 reads TGTGCCAGCAGCCCAAGTGAAGGGCGGGGGGGCTCCGAGCAGTACTTC.

The chain couples TRBV4-3 to TRBJ2-2; 7 nucleotides match TRBD1. Germline V gene sequence: CDR1 LGHNA, CDR2 YSLEER. This CDR3 comprises 15 residues. With 3 bases clipped from V and 7 bases from J, the junction kept 8 bases outside the gene matches. CDR3 protein: CASSHLSQGIGELFF. The CDR3 DNA is TGCGCCAGCAGCCACCTGTCACAGGGGATCGGGGAGCTGTTTTTT.

The rearrangement links TRBV5-4 to TRBJ2-3; D gene uncertain. CDR1 is SGHNT and CDR2 is YYREEE in the germline V gene (reference sequence). The CDR3 contains 13 residues. Trimming stripped 0 bases from V and 2 bases from J, with 4 bases between. The CDR3 loop reads CASSLDNTDTQYF. The CDR3 DNA follows: TGTGCCAGCAGCTTGGACAACACAGATACGCAGTATTTT.

In DNA, the CDR3 is TGTGCCAGCAGCTTATCCCAAGGGAGTGTCTCCTACAATGAGCAGTTCTTC. It translates to CASSLSQGSVSYNEQFF. The rearrangement joins TRBV13 to TRBJ2-1; tentatively, D is TRBD2 (5 bases). Germline CDR1 PRHDT, CDR2 FYEKMQ (reference sequence). The CDR3 contains 17 residues. Trimming pared 2 bases from V and 0 bases from J, leaving 14 bases between.